The T cell receptor beta chain under discussion was sequenced for a study of T-cell reconstitution after alpha-beta-depleted transplantation in children. Researchers prepared the TCRbeta library using unique molecular identifiers, the study reports. TCRdb re-derived calls from the PCR reads in MiXCR, one entry per CDR3 protein. The sample shows 350,000 to 450,000 distinct CDR3 sequences, about an eighth of them seen only once. Trimming took off 10 bases at V and 1 base at J, with 10 bases between the two ends. The CDR3 covers 12 residues. This clonotype was detected a few times. The specimen comprised PBMCs, sampled from the stem cell graft. The chain has TRBV12-3 or TRBV12-4 and TRBJ1-1; TRBD1 might be the D (6 bases). The origin of this receptor is a human donor who donated a stem cell graft to a child with Fanconi anemia. The CDR3, as DNA: TGTGCCACCACGGACAGGAACACTGAAGCTTTCTTT. As protein: CATTDRNTEAFF.